This T cell receptor beta chain came from a study of technical replicates of blood from a handful of donors. Germline CDR1 and CDR2: SEHNR and FQNEAQ (reference sequence). The V segment lost 5 bases and the J segment 1 base; nucleotides outside the gene matches: 2. The CDR3 covers 15 residues. Data came from immunoSEQ multiplex PCR; TCRdb stores just in-frame clones and leaves some out. The sample has approximately 73,000 clones; approximately 91% are singletons. This clone was recorded a few times. Sequences were obtained from T cells isolated from PBMCs. The clonotype originates from a human donor in good health. The genes are TRBV7-9 and TRBJ2-4; 10 bases are a match to TRBD2. CDR3 loop: CASSRAGGAKNIQYF. CDR3 nucleotides: TGTGCCAGCAGCCGAGCGGGAGGGGCCAAAAACATTCAGTACTTC.